The clone carrying this T cell receptor (beta chain) was observed a single time. Antigen specificity is unknown. This CDR3 fails to terminate in the conserved phenylalanine or tryptophan, so it likely reflects a read error. A process of 5'RACE template switching, which added a universal primer site and UMIs, was used to make TCR cDNA. TCRdb fed the 5' RACE reads into MiXCR, producing one record per CDR3 protein. The sample holds more than 450,000 distinct CDR3 sequences, less than 25% seen once. The entry originates in a study of T cells after yellow fever vaccination. Germline V lookup: CDR1 SEHNR, CDR2 FQNEAQ (reference sequence). The CDR3 covers 14 residues. Whole-study results and caveats: Weaker overall was a secondary response that nonetheless peaked faster, on day 5 versus 15. Across the CD4 and CD8 compartments, a small share of clonotypes was present in both.

The chain recombines TRBV7-9 with TRBJ1-3, with D possibly TRBD1 on 6 matching bases. The sample here was PBMCs, taken about 21 days after the first yellow fever vaccination. The sequence was obtained from a man between 18 and 29 years old who received the YFV17D yellow fever vaccine. Written as DNA, the CDR3 is TGTGCCAGCAGCCGGGACATCTCTGGAAGCACCATATATCTT. This gives the protein CASSRDISGSTIYL.